The T cell receptor beta chain under discussion was sequenced for a study of CD8+ T cells in alopecia areata. Notes on this clone: The antigen remains unidentified.

RNA was isolated and reverse transcribed to cDNA, the sequencing template. Libraries were prepared by immunoSEQ multiplex PCR; TCRdb keeps only in-frame clonotypes and omits some of them. The table has about 140,000 clones, 62% seen once. Study-wide findings and caveats: Normal skin's resident alphabeta T cells are also sequenced in scalp samples. The study found higher clonality in lesional than normal scalp, especially in alopecia totalis/universalis.

The sorting of PBMCs gave CD4+ and CD8+ T cells. The specimen sequenced was CD8+ T cells sorted from blood. The receptor comes from a human donor in good health.

This chain's CDR3 is CASSWSRTDKLFF. The CDR3 bases are TGTGCCAGCAGCTGGAGTCGGACCGATAAACTGTTTTTT. The chain is built from TRBV27 and TRBJ1-4; D gene unclear. Germline CDR1 is MNHEY and CDR2 is SMNVEV (reference sequence). The CDR3 runs to 13 residues. Trimming stripped 6 bases from V and 11 bases from J, with 16 bases between.